The rows below give T cell receptor beta chains drawn from one sample of a study of CD8 T cells in ankylosing spondylitis. TCRdb redid the calling of the 5' RACE reads with MiXCR, one entry per CDR3 protein. The sample yields 240,000 or so distinct CDR3 sequences, 7.5% to 9% seen once. The sequenced sample consisted of blood, either unsorted or a sorted T cell fraction (not recorded which). These receptors originate from a male donor with ankylosing spondylitis or in good health (not recorded which). Each CDR3 is given with its conserved first and last residue. D genes are given only for firm matches. Clone size is shown for a subset of rows, as once, few, many or a class of expanded clone.

size	J	V	D	DNA	CDR3
.	TRBJ2-1	TRBV29-1	TRBD2	TGCAGCGTTGAGGGACTAGAGGGGGAAGTTGAGCAGTTCTTC	CSVEGLEGEVEQFF
many	TRBJ2-7	TRBV6-5	TRBD2	TGTGCCAGCAGTTCTGGACTAGCAATCTACGAGCAGTACTTC	CASSSGLAIYEQYF
many	TRBJ2-1	TRBV28	.	TGTGCCAGCAGTTTACGTCGGGGAACTCAGTTCTTC	CASSLRRGTQFF
many	TRBJ1-1	TRBV7-8	TRBD1	TGTGCCAGCAGCTCTCGTAGGACAGGGGATACTGAAGCTTTCTTT	CASSSRRTGDTEAFF
many	TRBJ1-1	TRBV7-4	.	TGTGCCAGCAGCTTAATTACGATCTGGAGGAAGGACACTGAAGCTTTCTTT	CASSLITIWRKDTEAFF
many	TRBJ2-7	TRBV6-5	TRBD1	TGTGCCAGCAGTTCGGACAGGGGGACCTACGAGCAGTACTTC	CASSSDRGTYEQYF
.	TRBJ2-3	TRBV15	TRBD2	TGTGCCACCAGCAGAGTTCGAGCGGGAGGAGGCGATACGCAGTATTTT	CATSRVRAGGGDTQYF
many	TRBJ2-5	TRBV6-1	TRBD1	TGTGCCAGCAGTAGGACAGGGCGGATAGAGACCCAGTACTTC	CASSRTGRIETQYF
many	TRBJ2-3	TRBV11-2	.	TGTGCCAGCAGCTTATTAGCGCCTCGCACAGATACGCAGTATTTT	CASSLLAPRTDTQYF
many	TRBJ1-2	TRBV6-2/TRBV6-3	TRBD1	TGTGCCAGCAGTACCCGGACAGGAGGATATGGCTACACCTTC	CASSTRTGGYGYTF
few	TRBJ1-1	TRBV29-1	.	TGCAGCGCCCACTTGGGGAGCAACACTGAAGCTTTCTTT	CSAHLGSNTEAFF
many	TRBJ2-1	TRBV12-3/TRBV12-4	TRBD2	TGTGCCAGCAGGACTAGCGGGGTCCATGAGCAGTTCTTC	CASRTSGVHEQFF
many	TRBJ2-7	TRBV20-1	.	TGCAGTGCTAGGGCTATGCCCTACGAGCAGTACTTC	CSARAMPYEQYF
.	TRBJ1-1	TRBV20-1	.	TGCAGTGCTAGAGAAGCTTTCTTT	CSAREAFF
many	TRBJ2-4	TRBV6-5	TRBD2	TGTGCCAGCAGCTTCCTCCTAGCGGGAGCCAAAAACATTCAGTACTTC	CASSFLLAGAKNIQYF
few	TRBJ1-6	TRBV7-2	TRBD1	TGTGCCAGCAGCCACAGGACAGGGCGACCGGTGGGATCACCCCTCCACTTT	CASSHRTGRPVGSPLHF
many	TRBJ2-7	TRBV14	.	TGTGCCAGCAGCCTCGGGGACGTATTGACCTACGAGCAGTACTTC	CASSLGDVLTYEQYF
many	TRBJ2-1	TRBV20-1	TRBD2	TGCAGTGCTAGTCTTACTAGCGGAGGGGATGAGCAGTTCTTC	CSASLTSGGDEQFF
few	TRBJ2-5	TRBV19	TRBD1	TGTGCCAGTAGGGTTGGACAGGCGATATCGGAGACCCAGTACTTC	CASRVGQAISETQYF
many	TRBJ2-3	TRBV20-1	TRBD2	TGCAGTGCTAGGCGACTAGCGGGAGGTACAGATACGCAGTATTTT	CSARRLAGGTDTQYF
many	TRBJ2-5	TRBV7-8	.	TGTGCCAGCAGCTTAGCTGGGGTGGAAGAGACCCAGTACTTC	CASSLAGVEETQYF
many	TRBJ2-2	TRBV5-1	TRBD2	TGCGCCAGCAGCTTATTGGGAGGGGCGAACACCGGGGAGCTGTTTTTT	CASSLLGGANTGELFF
many	TRBJ2-1	TRBV7-2	TRBD2	TGTGCCAGCAGCTTGAGGACTAGCGGCGGTGAGCAGTTCTTC	CASSLRTSGGEQFF
many	TRBJ2-2	TRBV12-5	TRBD2	TGTGCTAGTCGAAAGCGGGAGGCAAACACCGGGGAGCTGTTTTTT	CASRKREANTGELFF